Given below is one T cell receptor beta chain in context. Its antigen is currently unknown. Investigators reverse transcribed all isolated RNA, so they sequenced expressed TCRB transcripts. Using immunoSEQ multiplex PCR, the repertoire was profiled, and TCRdb retains in-frame clones only, with some absent. The profile shows 300,000 to 400,000 clones, roughly 8.8% of them singletons. This sample stems from a study of beta chain features in type 1 diabetes. Purities over 98% were achieved in all sorted populations. This CDR3 has 15 amino acids. Germline trimming cut 10 bases from V and 5 bases from J; bases unmatched to any gene: 14. CDR1 MNHNY and CDR2 SVGAGI come from the germline V gene (reference sequence). Regarding the study as a whole: Within each of all four CD4+ subsets, Type 1 diabetes patients had TCRB CDR3s that were moderately but significantly shorter.

The chain recombines TRBV6-6 with TRBJ2-3, with 8 bases identical to TRBD1. Input material: central memory CD4+ T cells from blood. The receptor's source is a man aged 25 to 40 with type 1 diabetes. The CDR3 coding sequence is TGTGCCAACGGTCTTGCAGGGGGCAATAAAGATACGCAGTATTTT. Translating gives CANGLAGGNKDTQYF.